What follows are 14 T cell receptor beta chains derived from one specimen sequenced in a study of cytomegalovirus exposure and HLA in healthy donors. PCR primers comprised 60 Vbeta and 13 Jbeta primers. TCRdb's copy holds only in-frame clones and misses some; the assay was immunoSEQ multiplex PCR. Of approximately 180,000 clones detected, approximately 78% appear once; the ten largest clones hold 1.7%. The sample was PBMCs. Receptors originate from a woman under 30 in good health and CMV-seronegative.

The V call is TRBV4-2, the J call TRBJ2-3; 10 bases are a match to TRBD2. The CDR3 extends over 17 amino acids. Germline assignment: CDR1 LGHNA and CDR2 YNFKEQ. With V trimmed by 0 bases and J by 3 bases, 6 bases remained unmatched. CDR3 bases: TGTGCCAGCAGCCAAGACGGGGCTAGCGGGAGAACAGATACGCAGTATTTT. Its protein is CASSQDGASGRTDTQYF.

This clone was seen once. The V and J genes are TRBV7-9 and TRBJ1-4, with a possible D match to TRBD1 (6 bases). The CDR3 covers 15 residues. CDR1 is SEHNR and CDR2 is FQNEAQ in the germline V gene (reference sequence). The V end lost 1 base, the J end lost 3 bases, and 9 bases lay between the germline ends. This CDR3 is CASSLVTGSNEKLFF. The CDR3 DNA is TGTGCCAGCAGCTTAGTAACAGGGTCTAATGAAAAACTGTTTTTT.

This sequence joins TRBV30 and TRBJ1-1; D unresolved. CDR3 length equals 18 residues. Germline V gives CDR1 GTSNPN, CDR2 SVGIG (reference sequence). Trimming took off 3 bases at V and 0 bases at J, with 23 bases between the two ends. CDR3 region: CAWRERAPRLNMNTEAFF. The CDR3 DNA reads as TGTGCCTGGAGGGAGAGGGCCCCCCGGCTAAACATGAACACTGAAGCTTTCTTT.

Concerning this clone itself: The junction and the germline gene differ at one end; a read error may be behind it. CDR3 sequence: CAWSWDRDRQYQETQYF. The DNA of the CDR3 is TGTGCCTGGAGTTGGGACCGGGACAGGCAGTACCAGGAGACCCAGTACTTC. The chain combines TRBV30 with TRBJ2-5, with 8 positions matching TRBD1. The CDR3 covers 17 residues. Germline V CDR1 and CDR2: GTSNPN, SVGIG (reference sequence).

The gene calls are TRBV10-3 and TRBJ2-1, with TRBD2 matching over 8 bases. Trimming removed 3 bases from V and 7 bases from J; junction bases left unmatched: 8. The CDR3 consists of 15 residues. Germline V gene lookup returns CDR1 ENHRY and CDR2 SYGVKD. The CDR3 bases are TGTGCCATCAGTGACCCCCGGGGGGGGCCGAATGAGCAGTTCTTC. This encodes CAISDPRGGPNEQFF.

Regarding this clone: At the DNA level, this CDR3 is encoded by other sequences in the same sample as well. CDR3 sequence reads: CASSRPGTGGTDGYTF. CDR3 nucleotide sequence: TGCGCCAGCAGCCGTCCCGGGACAGGGGGTACGGATGGCTACACCTTC. The chain recombines TRBV4-1 with TRBJ1-2; TRBD1 agrees at 11 bases. The CDR3 has 16 residues. Germline assignment: CDR1 MGHRA and CDR2 YSYEKL. V lost 4 bases, J lost 6 bases, and 10 bases stayed unmatched.

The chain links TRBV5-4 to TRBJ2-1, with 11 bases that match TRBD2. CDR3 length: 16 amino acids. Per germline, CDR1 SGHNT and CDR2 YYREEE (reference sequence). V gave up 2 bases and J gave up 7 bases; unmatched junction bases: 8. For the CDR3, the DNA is TGTGCCAGCAGCTTAGCTCTCGCTAGCGGGAGGAATGAGCAGTTCTTC. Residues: CASSLALASGRNEQFF. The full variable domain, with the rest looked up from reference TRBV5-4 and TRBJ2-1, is ETGVTQSPTHLIKTRGQQVTLRCSSQSGHNTVSWYQQALGQGPQFIFQYYREEENGRGNFPPRFSGLQFPNYSSELNVNALELDDSALYLCASSLALASGRNEQFFGPGTRLTVL.

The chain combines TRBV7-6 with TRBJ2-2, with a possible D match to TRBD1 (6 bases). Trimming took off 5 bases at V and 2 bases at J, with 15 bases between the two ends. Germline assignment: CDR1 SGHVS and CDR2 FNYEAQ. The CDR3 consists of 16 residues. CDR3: CASSHRKQGNTGELFF. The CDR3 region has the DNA TGTGCCAGCAGCCACCGAAAACAGGGAAACACCGGGGAGCTGTTTTTT.

CDR3 region: CASSLDRGVGGTGELFF. DNA of the CDR3: TGTGCCAGTAGTTTGGACAGGGGGGTCGGGGGCACCGGGGAGCTGTTTTTT. The V call is TRBV19, the J call TRBJ2-2, with 10 bases lining up with TRBD1. CDR3 length: 17 amino acids. V was pared by 5 bases and J by 4 bases, with 10 bases of the junction left unmatched. Looked up from germline, CDR1 is LNHDA and CDR2 is SQIVND (reference sequence). The entire variable domain, with the rest obtained from reference TRBV19 and TRBJ2-2, is as follows: DGGITQSPKYLFRKEGQNVTLSCEQNLNHDAMYWYRQDPGQGLRLIYYSQIVNDFQKGDIAEGYSVSREKKESFPLTVTSAQKNPTAFYLCASSLDRGVGGTGELFFGEGSRLTVL.

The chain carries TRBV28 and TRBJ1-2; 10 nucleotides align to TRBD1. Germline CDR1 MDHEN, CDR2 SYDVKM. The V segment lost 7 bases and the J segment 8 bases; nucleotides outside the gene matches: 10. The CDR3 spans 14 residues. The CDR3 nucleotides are TGTGCCAGCACCTCTCCCGGGACAGGGGAAGGCTACACCTTC. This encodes CASTSPGTGEGYTF.

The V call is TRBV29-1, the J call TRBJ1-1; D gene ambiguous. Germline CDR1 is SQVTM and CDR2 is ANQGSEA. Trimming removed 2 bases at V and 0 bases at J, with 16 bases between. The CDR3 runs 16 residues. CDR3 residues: CSVESSGQTVNTEAFF. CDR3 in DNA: TGCAGCGTTGAATCATCCGGTCAGACTGTGAACACTGAAGCTTTCTTT.

The CDR3 DNA sequence: TGTGCCAGCAGACCCGGGACAGATAATGAAAAACTGTTTTTT. It yields the protein CASRPGTDNEKLFF. The chain combines TRBV2 with TRBJ1-4; 7 bases match TRBD1. The CDR3 spans 14 residues. Unmatched junction bases numbered 5, after V lost 6 bases and J lost 4 bases. Germline loops: CDR1 SNHLY, CDR2 FYNNEI.

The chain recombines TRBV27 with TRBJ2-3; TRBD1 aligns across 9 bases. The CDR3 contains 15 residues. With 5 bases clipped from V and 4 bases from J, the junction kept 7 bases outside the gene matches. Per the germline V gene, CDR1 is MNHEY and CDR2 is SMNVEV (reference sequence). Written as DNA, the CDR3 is TGTGCCAGCAGTGCCCACGGACAGGGGCCAGATACGCAGTATTTT. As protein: CASSAHGQGPDTQYF.

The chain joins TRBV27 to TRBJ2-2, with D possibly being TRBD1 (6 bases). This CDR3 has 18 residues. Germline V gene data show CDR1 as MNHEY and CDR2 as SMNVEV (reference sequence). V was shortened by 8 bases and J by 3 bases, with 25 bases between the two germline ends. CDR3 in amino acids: CASGRGWEEPIHTGELFF. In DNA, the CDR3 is TGTGCCAGCGGTAGGGGGTGGGAAGAACCCATACACACCGGGGAGCTGTTTTTT.